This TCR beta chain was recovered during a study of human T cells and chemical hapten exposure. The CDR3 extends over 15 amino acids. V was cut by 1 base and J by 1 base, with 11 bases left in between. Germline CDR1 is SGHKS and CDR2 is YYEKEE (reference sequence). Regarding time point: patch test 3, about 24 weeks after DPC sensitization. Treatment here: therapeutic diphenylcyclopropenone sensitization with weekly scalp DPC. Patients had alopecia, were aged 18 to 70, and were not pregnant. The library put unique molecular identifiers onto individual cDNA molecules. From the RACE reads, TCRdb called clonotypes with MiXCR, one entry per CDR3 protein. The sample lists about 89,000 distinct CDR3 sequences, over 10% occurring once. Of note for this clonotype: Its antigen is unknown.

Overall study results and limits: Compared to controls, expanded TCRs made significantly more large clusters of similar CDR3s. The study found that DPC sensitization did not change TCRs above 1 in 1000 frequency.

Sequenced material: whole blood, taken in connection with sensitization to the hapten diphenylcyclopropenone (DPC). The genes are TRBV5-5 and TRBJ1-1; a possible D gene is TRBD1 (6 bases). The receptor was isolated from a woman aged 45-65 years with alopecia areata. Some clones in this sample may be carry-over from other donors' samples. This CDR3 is CASSLFRGENTEAFF. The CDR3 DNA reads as TGTGCCAGCAGCTTGTTCAGGGGCGAGAACACTGAAGCTTTCTTT.